A selection of T cell receptor beta chains follows, all from one sample in a study of shared clonotypes between healthy human individuals. TCRdb's copy holds only in-frame clones and misses some; the assay was immunoSEQ multiplex PCR. Of 2 million to 2.5 million clones listed, approximately 94% are singletons. Sequences were obtained from naive CD4+ T cells sorted from blood. The receptors come from a man aged 18 to 30 in good health. CDR3s include the opening cysteine and the closing phenylalanine or tryptophan. Each record gives: D gene, clone size, V gene, J gene, CDR3 protein, CDR3 DNA. D genes are given only for firm matches. Size is omitted from some rows. Given values are once, few, many or a class for expanded clones.

.	.	TRBV5-1	TRBJ2-7	CASSFTRDSYEQYF	TGCGCCAGCAGCTTTACCAGGGACTCCTACGAGCAGTACTTC
.	.	TRBV30	TRBJ2-7	CAWSPTGPEQYF	TGTGCCTGGAGTCCCACAGGGCCCGAGCAGTACTTC
.	.	TRBV9	TRBJ2-7	CASGRSEQYF	TGTGCCAGCGGACGCTCCGAGCAGTACTTC
.	.	TRBV7-8	TRBJ2-5	CASSHAGSQETQYF	TGTGCCAGCAGCCATGCCGGGAGCCAAGAGACCCAGTACTTC
.	.	TRBV30	TRBJ2-3	CAWTLKGTDTQYF	TGTGCCTGGACTCTCAAGGGTACAGATACGCAGTATTTT
TRBD1	.	TRBV6-1	TRBJ1-5	CASSEGQGAMAQHF	TGTGCCAGCAGTGAAGGACAGGGGGCCATGGCCCAGCATTTT
TRBD1	.	TRBV5-1	TRBJ2-7	CASRSGTGGSYEQYF	TGCGCCAGCAGGAGCGGAACAGGGGGTTCCTACGAGCAGTACTTC
TRBD2	.	TRBV15	TRBJ2-1	CATSDAGGLGSIGSYNEQFF	TGTGCCACCAGCGATGCGGGGGGTCTTGGTTCTATCGGCTCCTACAATGAGCAGTTCTTC
TRBD1	.	TRBV5-1	TRBJ1-5	CASSPGQGGQPQHF	TGCGCCAGCAGCCCAGGACAGGGGGGTCAGCCCCAGCATTTT
.	.	TRBV5-1	TRBJ1-6	CASSLIADRNSPLHF	TGCGCCAGCAGCTTGATCGCAGATAGGAATTCACCCCTCCACTTT
TRBD2	.	TRBV7-2	TRBJ2-1	CASSPVAGGGYNEQFF	TGTGCCAGCAGCCCAGTAGCGGGAGGGGGTTACAATGAGCAGTTCTTC
.	.	TRBV30	TRBJ1-1	CAWSVTATTEAFF	TGTGCCTGGAGTGTAACGGCAACCACTGAAGCTTTCTTT
.	.	TRBV7-2	TRBJ1-1	CASSFRRGGNTEAFF	TGTGCCAGCAGCTTCAGACGAGGGGGGAATACTGAAGCTTTCTTT
.	.	TRBV25-1	TRBJ1-2	CASSEVGNYGYTF	TGTGCCAGCAGTGAGGTGGGGAACTATGGCTACACCTTC
.	.	TRBV7-2	TRBJ1-6	CASSLVEGIVPLHF	TGTGCCAGCAGCTTAGTGGAGGGTATAGTACCCCTCCACTTT
.	once	TRBV20-1	TRBJ2-1	CSATDGDEQFF	TGCAGTGCCACCGACGGGGATGAGCAGTTCTTC
.	.	TRBV2	TRBJ1-2	CASSGAVGYTF	TGTGCCAGCAGTGGGGCAGTAGGCTACACCTTC
.	.	TRBV5-1	TRBJ2-1	CASGFRPNNEQFF	TGCGCCAGCGGCTTTCGACCGAACAATGAGCAGTTCTTC
TRBD1	.	TRBV5-4	TRBJ2-2	CASSFVTGTTGELFF	TGTGCCAGCAGCTTCGTGACAGGGACCACCGGGGAGCTGTTTTTT
.	.	TRBV5-3	TRBJ1-4	CARSFLSWSSNEKLFF	TGTGCCAGAAGCTTTCTTTCCTGGTCGTCTAATGAAAAACTGTTTTTT
TRBD2	.	TRBV7-2	TRBJ2-1	CASSLGTSVFF	TGTGCCAGCAGCCTCGGGACTAGCGTATTCTTC
.	.	TRBV11-3	TRBJ2-1	CASSLMDNEQFF	TGTGCCAGCAGCTTGATGGATAATGAGCAGTTCTTC
.	.	TRBV30	TRBJ2-2	CAWEPRDTGELFF	TGTGCCTGGGAGCCTAGGGACACCGGGGAGCTGTTTTTT
TRBD1	.	TRBV6-6	TRBJ2-5	CASRGTGQKETQYF	TGTGCCAGCAGGGGGACGGGACAGAAAGAGACCCAGTACTTC
TRBD2	.	TRBV11-2	TRBJ2-3	CASSLRGGSTDTQYF	TGTGCCAGCAGCTTACGGGGGGGCTCAACAGATACGCAGTATTTT
.	.	TRBV6-5	TRBJ1-1	CASSYLENTEAFF	TGTGCCAGCAGTTACCTTGAGAACACTGAAGCTTTCTTT
.	.	TRBV10-3	TRBJ2-7	CAISARQYEQYF	TGTGCCATCAGTGCCCGGCAGTACGAGCAGTACTTC
TRBD1	once	TRBV11-2	TRBJ2-3	CASSSLGQGKLDTQYF	TGTGCCAGCAGCTCGTTAGGACAGGGGAAATTAGATACGCAGTATTTT
TRBD1	.	TRBV30	TRBJ2-7	CAWSVQTGTGAPQYF	TGTGCCTGGAGTGTCCAAACCGGGACAGGGGCTCCCCAGTACTTC
TRBD2	.	TRBV7-2	TRBJ2-1	CASSLEAGPEQFF	TGTGCCAGCAGCTTAGAAGCGGGACCCGAGCAGTTCTTC
.	.	TRBV4-1	TRBJ1-1	CASSQVGGNTEAFF	TGCGCCAGCAGCCAAGTTGGTGGGAACACTGAAGCTTTCTTT
TRBD1	.	TRBV6-1	TRBJ1-2	CASGTGAYGYTF	TGTGCCAGCGGTACAGGGGCCTATGGCTACACCTTC
.	.	TRBV7-2	TRBJ1-2	CASSPGGGARLRGYTF	TGTGCCAGCAGCCCGGGGGGTGGGGCCCGATTGCGGGGCTACACCTTC
.	.	TRBV21-1	TRBJ1-3	CASSQFRDSITAALRLGNTIYF	TGTGCCAGCAGCCAATTCCGGGACAGCATTACTGCTGCACTGCGCCTTGGAAACACCATATATTTT
.	.	TRBV7-3	TRBJ1-2	CASSLQGSNYGYTF	TGTGCCAGCAGCTTACAGGGGTCTAACTATGGCTACACCTTC
.	.	TRBV4-1	TRBJ2-2	CASSQVLRGEIGTGELFF	TGCGCCAGCAGCCAAGTCCTTAGGGGGGAAATTGGTACCGGGGAGCTGTTTTTT
.	.	TRBV28	TRBJ1-3	CASSFNPGGARNTIYF	TGTGCCAGCAGTTTCAACCCCGGGGGGGCGAGAAACACCATATATTTT
.	.	TRBV21-1	TRBJ2-7	CASILRAGTYEQYF	TGTGCCAGCATCCTCCGGGCGGGAACCTACGAGCAGTACTTC
TRBD1	once	TRBV30	TRBJ1-5	CAWSTSTGGSNQPQHF	TGTGCCTGGAGTACATCAACAGGGGGCAGCAATCAGCCCCAGCATTTT
TRBD1	.	TRBV15	TRBJ2-1	CATSRDRGSYNEQFF	TGTGCCACCAGTCGGGACAGGGGATCATACAATGAGCAGTTCTTC
.	.	TRBV18	TRBJ1-6	CASSPYDNNSPLHF	TGTGCCAGCTCACCGTACGACAATAATTCACCCCTCCACTTT
.	.	TRBV6-6	TRBJ1-2	CASSYLGGGNYGYTF	TGTGCCAGCAGTTACCTGGGGGGGGGAAACTATGGCTACACCTTC
.	.	TRBV29-1	TRBJ1-2	CSVPSRTAYGYTF	TGCAGCGTGCCATCTCGGACAGCCTATGGCTACACCTTC
.	.	TRBV7-2	TRBJ2-7	CASSLGTGLGEQYF	TGTGCCAGCAGCCTCGGGACTGGATTAGGGGAGCAGTACTTC
.	once	TRBV28	TRBJ2-2	CASRRVSGANTGELFF	TGTGCCAGCAGGAGAGTTAGCGGAGCGAACACCGGGGAGCTGTTTTTT
.	.	TRBV30	TRBJ1-4	CAWNFRQNYEKLFF	TGTGCCTGGAACTTCCGGCAGAATTATGAAAAACTGTTTTTT
.	.	TRBV18	TRBJ1-5	CASSPGGSNQPQHF	TGTGCCAGCTCACCCGGAGGGAGCAATCAGCCCCAGCATTTT
TRBD2	once	TRBV7-2	TRBJ2-2	CASSPIWGGIGELFF	TGTGCCAGCAGCCCCATTTGGGGGGGGATCGGGGAGCTGTTTTTT
TRBD1	.	TRBV6-5	TRBJ1-2	CASSYGQGRGYTF	TGTGCCAGCAGCTACGGACAGGGCAGAGGCTACACCTTC
.	.	TRBV6-5	TRBJ1-6	CASSLSGPYNSPLHF	TGTGCCAGCAGTCTGTCCGGGCCTTATAATTCACCCCTCCACTTT
TRBD1	.	TRBV27	TRBJ2-2	CASRPMGDRALGDTGELFF	TGTGCCAGCAGGCCGATGGGGGACAGGGCTCTTGGGGACACCGGGGAGCTGTTTTTT
.	.	TRBV4-3	TRBJ1-2	CASSQDLGYYGYTF	TGCGCCAGCAGCCAAGATCTAGGCTACTATGGCTACACCTTC
TRBD1	.	TRBV5-1	TRBJ2-7	CASSSRGRPYEQYF	TGCGCCAGCAGCTCCAGGGGGCGGCCCTACGAGCAGTACTTC
TRBD2	.	TRBV10-3	TRBJ2-7	CAISETLAGVYGEQYF	TGTGCCATCAGTGAGACGCTAGCGGGAGTCTACGGCGAGCAGTACTTC
.	.	TRBV19	TRBJ1-5	CASSTLGLTNQPQHF	TGTGCCAGTAGTACCCTTGGACTTACCAATCAGCCCCAGCATTTT